This TCR beta chain is from a study of T cell responses to AZD1222 COVID-19 vaccine. Regarding the study as a whole: The donor group comprised mostly white British people and more females; the analysis possibly underestimated clonal diversity.

Produced via immunoSEQ multiplex PCR; TCRdb's table is partial and in-frame only. The table has under 150,000 clones, 80% to 90% seen once. Germline V gene sequence: CDR1 DFQATT, CDR2 SNEGSKA (reference sequence). The V and J ends lost 4 bases and 5 bases respectively, with 7 bases between them. CDR3 length: 11 residues. A word on this clone: Its antigen remains unidentified.

V and J are TRBV20-1 and TRBJ2-3; no definite D call. Here the sequenced sample was peripheral blood, taken on day 0 of AZD1222 vaccination. This sequence was found in an adult in good health. This CDR3 is CSAMSGDTQYF. In nucleotides, the CDR3 is TGCAGTGCTATGTCGGGAGATACGCAGTATTTT.